This T cell receptor (beta chain) was documented in a study of monozygotic twins with inflammatory bowel disease (dated by TCRdb to the late 2010s). The study in broad terms: In total, about 30 monozygotic twin pairs made up the full study: 19 Danish pairs, all IBD-discordant, plus nine German pairs, of which four were IBD-concordant and five were IBD-discordant. Each individual had, on average, about 151 000 unique TCRalpha sequences and 181 000 unique TCRbeta sequences available for analysis. Disease-associated traits were sought mainly through comparisons between IBD patients and their genetically identical healthy co-twins within discordant pairs. General conclusions and limits of the study: IBD patients had lower TCRbeta repertoire diversity, measured by the inverse Simpson index, than their healthy co-twins. Different T cell subtypes could not be distinguished in the analysis. Because patients received different immunosuppressive treatments, the repertoires may have picked up extra background noise and variability between individuals. No single strong signal or clonotype linked to IBD turned up in the results, so the idea that one exists was not supported. Concordant and discordant twins showed no difference in repertoire similarity, possibly because of limited statistical power. IBD patients shared fewer clonotypes with other individuals than healthy twins did, most markedly in patients showing signs of disease activity.

From each donor, a roughly 2.3 ml peripheral blood sample was drawn into PAXgene tubes and stored at -80 degrees C. Total RNA was isolated from whole blood with the PAXgene blood miRNA kit on an automated QIAcube, without T cell sorting. Deep TCRalpha and TCRbeta repertoire profiling with unique molecular barcoding was performed on peripheral blood of monozygotic twin pairs concordant or discordant for inflammatory bowel disease. Smoking habits were recorded for all twin pairs, and individuals were classified as current, former or never smokers. CDR1 KGHSH and CDR2 LQKENI were looked up in the germline V gene. Taken from cysteine to phenylalanine, the CDR3 has 14 residues. No DNA is listed. Library preparation was by 5' RACE. Preparation of each TCR library used approximately 3,500 ng of total RNA. For each sample, cDNA synthesis with SMARTScribe reverse transcriptase was split into eight separate reactions. During cDNA synthesis, template switching was used to introduce unique molecular identifiers that contained a 6-nucleotide sample barcode. Amplification of TCRalpha and TCRbeta cDNA involved two nested PCRs of 16 and 9 cycles, and each PCR was followed by bead purification. Before amplification, cDNA was treated with uracil DNA-glycosylase and purified using the QIAquick PCR purification kit. In the second PCR, Illumina TruSeq-compatible adapters and sample-specific barcodes were added. Library quality and concentration were assessed using TapeStation and Qubit, and about 5 ng of each library was pooled. Pooled libraries were sequenced on an Illumina HiSeq2500 single-index Rapid Run with 2 x 100 bp reads and custom sequencing primers. The authors' analysis ran thus. MiGEC version 1.2.6 was used for UMI-based consensus assembly, which corrected PCR and sequencing errors. MiXCR version 2.1.1 was used to carry out V(D)J alignment, clonotype assembly and CDR3 extraction. Normalisation of gene usage, clonotype sharing and MAIT/NKT TCR abundance was achieved by analysing the top 1000, 10 000 and 20 000 clonotypes per sample. Diversity was computed as the inverse Simpson index with the vegan R package after downsampling to 27 000 UMIs. Paired Mann-Whitney U tests on discordant twin pairs were used, with Benjamini-Hochberg multiple-testing correction. TCRdb reprocessed the public reads and reports one entry per CDR3 protein sequence, without DNA. V and J calls and clone size were set by TCRdb, not the authors. This sample's table carries about 160,000 distinct CDR3 sequences. Together, the top ten hold approximately 2.8% of the sample.

On this clonotype: What this receptor recognizes is not known.

Input material: blood. The chain joins TRBV18 to TRBJ2-5; the TCRdb call, TRBD1, lacks DNA for checking. The sequence derives from a human donor with ulcerative colitis or Crohn's disease, or a healthy co-twin of an affected twin (not recorded which). This receptor has the CDR3 CASSPLRGQETQYF.